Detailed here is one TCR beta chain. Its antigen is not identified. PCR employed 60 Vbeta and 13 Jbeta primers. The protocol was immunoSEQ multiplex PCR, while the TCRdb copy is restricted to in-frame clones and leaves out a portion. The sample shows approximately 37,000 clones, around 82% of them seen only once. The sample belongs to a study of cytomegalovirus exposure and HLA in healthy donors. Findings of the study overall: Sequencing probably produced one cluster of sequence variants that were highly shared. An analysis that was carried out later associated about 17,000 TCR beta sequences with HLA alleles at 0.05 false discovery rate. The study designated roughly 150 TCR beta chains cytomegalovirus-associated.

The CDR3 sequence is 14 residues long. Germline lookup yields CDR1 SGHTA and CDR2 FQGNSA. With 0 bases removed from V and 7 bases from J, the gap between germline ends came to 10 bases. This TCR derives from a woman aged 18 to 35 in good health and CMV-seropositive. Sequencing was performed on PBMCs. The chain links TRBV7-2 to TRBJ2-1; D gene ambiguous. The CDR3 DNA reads TGTGCCAGCAGCTTAGCGTTAGCTCTTAATGAGCAGTTCTTC. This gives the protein CASSLALALNEQFF.